A selection of T cell receptor beta chains follows, all from one sample in a study of T cells in Graves' hyperthyroidism and ophthalmopathy. TCRdb reanalysed the multiplex PCR reads using MiXCR and keeps one entry per CDR3 protein. The table includes roughly 750,000 distinct CDR3 sequences, 16% detected once. The sample comprised blood. The receptors originated from a man younger than 30 with Graves' hyperthyroidism. CDR3s include the opening cysteine and the closing phenylalanine or tryptophan.

V	J	length	CDR3
TRBV13	TRBJ2-7	14	CASSLTGDTYEQYF
TRBV7-9	TRBJ2-3	17	CASSLARGTGTTDTQYF
TRBV7-8	TRBJ1-1	13	CASIGDFNTEAFF
TRBV2	TRBJ1-4	14	CASTYRVANEKLFF
TRBV4-2	TRBJ2-7	17	CASGRVTSGSGAYEQYF
TRBV30	TRBJ2-3	13	CASGRLRTDTQYF
TRBV28	TRBJ2-3	15	CASSLGGRARDTQYF
TRBV4-1	TRBJ1-6	13	CASSQDYNSPLHF
TRBV11-3	TRBJ1-1	14	CASSLVGQYTEAFF
TRBV20-1	TRBJ2-7	19	CSATDRDSLGGAVSYEQYF
TRBV6-4	TRBJ2-2	16	CASRMIAGGGTGELFF
TRBV28	TRBJ2-7	15	CASSLWGTGAYEQYF
TRBV14	TRBJ2-7	15	CASSQTKRALYEQYF
TRBV4-3	TRBJ1-2	18	CASSPPGGASQERYGYTF
TRBV7-8	TRBJ2-2	15	CASSFQRFNTGELVF
TRBV12-3/TRBV12-4	TRBJ1-2	16	CASSHPTRLGVWSYTF
TRBV5-8	TRBJ2-5	14	CASSVGTGQETQYF
TRBV6-6	TRBJ2-7	15	CASSYSRTETYEQYF
TRBV4-1	TRBJ2-7	16	CASSQEASGLSYEQYF
TRBV4-1	TRBJ2-4	16	CASSSHPLFAKNIQYF
TRBV6-2/TRBV6-3	TRBJ2-7	11	CASLLGYEQYF
TRBV7-9	TRBJ2-1	17	CASSPKPGQGWVDEQFF
TRBV2	TRBJ2-1	13	CASSKSGGNEQFF
TRBV24-1	TRBJ2-5	15	CATSDPTGGQETQYF
TRBV29-1	TRBJ1-4	13	CSVEYRGREKLFF
TRBV30	TRBJ2-5	17	CAWMGGIGRAFQETQYF
TRBV7-2	TRBJ2-7	14	CASSHRDLSYEQYF
TRBV20-1	TRBJ2-7	15	CSARLAGVPSYEQYF
TRBV13	TRBJ2-7	15	CASSTTGTGAYEQYF
TRBV7-2	TRBJ2-1	16	CASSTFWEGLENEQFF
TRBV15	TRBJ2-7	16	CATSRGIGLDSYEQYF
TRBV9	TRBJ1-5	15	CASSVDGQSNQPQHF
TRBV7-9	TRBJ2-3	15	CASSLGASDTDTQYF
TRBV20-1	TRBJ2-1	14	CSANGTSGRDEQFF
TRBV7-8	TRBJ2-1	17	CASSLYGQLPAYNEQFF
TRBV5-5	TRBJ2-1	14	CASRRLLTYNEQFF
TRBV5-5	TRBJ1-1	15	CASSLMGQLNTEAFF
TRBV6-1	TRBJ2-3	16	CASSPIGGPRTDTQYF
TRBV7-2	TRBJ1-2	13	CASSFRTSYGYTF
TRBV6-5	TRBJ1-5	15	CASSYSYGTNQPQHF
TRBV6-2/TRBV6-3	TRBJ2-1	16	CASSYFSRTSGSEQFF
TRBV6-2/TRBV6-3	TRBJ2-1	16	CASSYPPQGSHNEQFF
TRBV12-3/TRBV12-4	TRBJ2-1	15	CASSPLIGRRHEQFF
TRBV30	TRBJ2-3	16	CAWSGRDREGGDTQYF
TRBV25-1	TRBJ1-6	13	CASSASSKSPLHF
TRBV7-9	TRBJ2-7	13	CASSLGRGAEQYF
TRBV11-1	TRBJ2-7	14	CASSLEERVSEQYF
TRBV30	TRBJ2-3	15	CAWSGLYHRTDTQYF
TRBV12-3/TRBV12-4	TRBJ2-1	12	CASTYGDNEQFF
TRBV4-1	TRBJ2-1	15	CASSQDTSQGHEQFF
TRBV15	TRBJ2-7	17	CATSRGPGTSGTYEQYF
TRBV30	TRBJ2-7	12	CAWSEKAYEQYF
TRBV28	TRBJ2-2	16	CASSQLAGGNTGELFF